This paragraph covers one T cell receptor (beta chain) sequence. Study processing details: By means of reference gene primer amplification, nucleated cell counts were estimated. The assay was immunoSEQ multiplex PCR, and TCRdb's table has in-frame clones only and misses some. That table gives V, J and clone size, and the DNA gave D and trimming. Of tens of thousands of clones listed, around four fifths were seen once; the top ten hold 5.3%. This record belongs to a study of blood T cell repertoires in COVID-19. Study summary: Whether acute or convalescent, the COVID-19 samples came from the United States, Italy and Spain.

CDR3 length equals 14 residues. Germline V lookup: CDR1 SGHNT, CDR2 YYREEE (reference sequence). Trimming pared 0 bases from V and 7 bases from J, leaving 11 bases between. The rearrangement uses TRBV5-4 and TRBJ2-1, with D possibly TRBD1 on 6 matching bases. The clonotype originates from an older man with acute or convalescent COVID-19. The sample comprised peripheral blood. The CDR3 sequence: CASSLGLGANEQFF. The CDR3 DNA reads as TGTGCCAGCAGCTTGGGTCTGGGGGCAAATGAGCAGTTCTTC.